The 29 T cell receptor beta chains presented below share a single source sample, sequenced in a study of T-cell memory formation after mild COVID-19. TCRdb itself ran the 5' RACE reads through MiXCR, one entry per CDR3 protein. The profile shows under 300,000 distinct CDR3 sequences, more than 15% of them singletons. Material for sequencing was PBMCs or a T cell subset sorted from them (not recorded which). Receptors originate from a man aged 18 to 30 who had mild COVID-19 (a few samples of this study predate the infection). Cell type and time point are not known.

In this sample, this clonotype turned up a few times. J is TRBJ1-1 and V is TRBV29-1; D not certain. CDR3 size: 13 residues. CDR1 and CDR2 from the germline V gene are SQVTM and ANQGSEA. The V end was cut by 1 base, the J end by 4 bases, with 10 bases between. Written as DNA, the CDR3 is TGCAGCGTTGAAGTAGGCTTGGGCACTGAAGCTTTCTTT. Translated, it gives CSVEVGLGTEAFF. The entire variable domain, with the rest obtained from reference TRBV29-1 and TRBJ1-1, is as follows: SAVISQKPSRDICQRGTSLTIQCQVDSQVTMMFWYRQQPGQSLTLIATANQGSEATYESGFVIDKFPISRPNLTFSTLTVSNMSPEDSSIYLCSVEVGLGTEAFFGQGTRLTVV.

The chain links TRBV3-1 to TRBJ2-2, with 9 positions matching TRBD1. The CDR3 loop spans 15 amino acids. Germline lookup yields CDR1 LGHDT and CDR2 YNNKEL (reference sequence). The V segment lost 4 bases and the J segment 5 bases; nucleotides outside the gene matches: 5. The CDR3, as DNA: TGTGCCAGCAGCCGAGGGACAGGGTTTACCGGGGAGCTGTTTTTT. Its protein is CASSRGTGFTGELFF.

This clonotype was found a few times. The V call is TRBV11-2, the J call TRBJ1-1; a weak D match, TRBD1 (5 bases). Trimming stripped 0 bases from V and 3 bases from J, with 20 bases between. Germline V gene data show CDR1 as SGHAT and CDR2 as FQNNGV. CDR3 length: 18 residues. The CDR3 DNA reads TGTGCCAGCAGCTTAGATGGGCCGGGGACCGACGCGTACACTGAAGCTTTCTTT. It encodes CASSLDGPGTDAYTEAFF.

The table lists this clonotype with many counts. The rearrangement joins TRBV2 to TRBJ1-1; 8 bases line up with TRBD1. Trimming took 5 bases from V and 6 from J; bases not matched to a gene: 2. The CDR3 sequence is 12 residues long. Germline V CDR1 and CDR2: SNHLY, FYNNEI. CDR3 nucleotides: TGTGCCAGCAGTTCACAGGGGGCTGAAGCTTTCTTT. Translating it yields CASSSQGAEAFF.

The gene calls are TRBV5-6 and TRBJ1-2; no clear D. Deletions cut 0 bases from V and 0 bases from J, with 6 bases between. Germline V gene lookup returns CDR1 SGHDT and CDR2 YYEEEE. CDR3 length: 14 amino acids. The CDR3 coding sequence is TGTGCCAGCAGCTTGGCCCTCGCTAACTATGGCTACACCTTC. It is translated as CASSLALANYGYTF.

The chain combines TRBV6-2 or TRBV6-3 with TRBJ1-1, with 9 bases that match TRBD1. The CDR3 loop spans 16 amino acids. J was trimmed by 0 bases and V by 5 bases; bases with no gene match: 7. Germline V gene data show CDR1 as MNHEY and CDR2 as SVGEGT. The CDR3: CASSQHGTGMNTEAFF. Written as DNA, the CDR3 is TGTGCCAGCAGTCAACACGGGACAGGGATGAACACTGAAGCTTTCTTT.

CDR3 sequence: CASTRSGAYNEQFF. CDR3 DNA sequence: TGTGCCAGCACTCGTAGCGGGGCTTACAATGAGCAGTTCTTC. The rearrangement uses TRBV6-5 and TRBJ2-1, with 8 bases fitting TRBD2. Trimming cost V 7 bases and J 4 bases; bases outside gene matches: 6. Germline assignment: CDR1 MNHEY and CDR2 SVGAGI. CDR3 length: 14 residues.

This clonotype was seen only a few times. The chain recombines TRBV7-8 with TRBJ2-6; D possibly uses TRBD1 or TRBD2 (5 bases each). This CDR3 contains 15 residues. Trimming shortened V by 5 bases and J by 13 bases, and 21 bases separated the two germline ends. The germline gives CDR1 SGHVS, CDR2 FQNEAQ. CDR3 nucleotide sequence: TGTGCCAGCAGCCGAGGGGCCGGGGCCCTCGAGGTCCTGACTTTC. Translating it yields CASSRGAGALEVLTF.

This clonotype was counted at least ten times. This chain connects TRBV5-1 to TRBJ2-3; D unresolved. The germline V gene has CDR1 SGHRS and CDR2 YFSETQ. The germline V and J ends were trimmed by 1 base and 0 bases, with 6 bases remaining between them. The CDR3 loop spans 14 amino acids. The CDR3 DNA follows: TGCGCCAGCAGCTTGTTTTCCAGCACAGATACGCAGTATTTT. Protein sequence: CASSLFSSTDTQYF. Looking up the rest from reference TRBV5-1 and TRBJ2-3 gives the full variable domain: KAGVTQTPRYLIKTRGQQVTLSCSPISGHRSVSWYQQTPGQGLQFLFEYFSETQRNKGNFPGRFSGRQFSNSRSEMNVSTLELGDSALYLCASSLFSSTDTQYFGPGTRLTVL.

The chain recombines TRBV20-1 with TRBJ1-2; TRBD1 agrees at 8 bases. The CDR3 runs 14 residues. After removal of 6 bases from V and 5 bases from J, the junction contained 11 bases not matched to a gene. Per germline, CDR1 DFQATT and CDR2 SNEGSKA (reference sequence). Here the CDR3 DNA reads TGCAGTGCGCGGGACAGGCTGACTTGGTATGGCTACACCTTC. This codes for CSARDRLTWYGYTF.

This chain links TRBV18 with TRBJ1-5; 11 nucleotides match TRBD1. Germline CDR1 reads KGHSH; CDR2 reads LQKENI. There are 15 residues in the CDR3. V dropped 3 bases and J dropped 5; count of bases not matched to a gene: 3. CDR3 region: CASSPGTGGDQPQHF. DNA of the CDR3: TGTGCCAGCTCACCGGGGACAGGGGGGGATCAGCCCCAGCATTTT. The full variable domain, its missing parts supplied by reference TRBV18 and TRBJ1-5, is NAGVMQNPRHLVRRRGQEARLRCSPMKGHSHVYWYRQLPEEGLKFMVYLQKENIIDESGMPKERFSAEFPKEGPSILRIQQVVRGDSAAYFCASSPGTGGDQPQHFGDGTRLSIL.

This clonotype has ten or more counts. Written as DNA, the CDR3 is TGTGCCAGCAGTTCTACCCACTACGAGCAGTACTTC. It is translated as CASSSTHYEQYF. This rearrangement joins TRBV7-2 to TRBJ2-7; D unresolved. The CDR3 is made up of 12 amino acids. V gave up 6 bases and J gave up 3 bases, with 9 bases separating them. CDR1 is SGHTA and CDR2 is FQGNSA in the germline V gene.

This clonotype turned up a few times. The V and J genes are TRBV15 and TRBJ1-1; D possibly corresponds to TRBD1 (5 bases). Germline loops: CDR1 LNHNV, CDR2 YYDKDF (reference sequence). Trimming stripped 6 bases from V and 2 bases from J, with 10 bases between. The CDR3 has 13 residues. The CDR3 region is CATSSRVNTEAFF. The CDR3 nucleotides read TGTGCCACCAGTAGCAGGGTCAACACTGAAGCTTTCTTT. The full variable domain, completed using reference TRBV15 and TRBJ1-1, is DAMVIQNPRYQVTQFGKPVTLSCSQTLNHNVMYWYQQKSSQAPKLLFHYYDKDFNNEADTPDNFQSRRPNTSFCFLDIRSPGLGDTAMYLCATSSRVNTEAFFGQGTRLTVV.

As to this clonotype: A read error may account for a junction end that differs from germline. The chain links TRBV7-6 to TRBJ1-2, with 8 bases that match TRBD1. The CDR3 is made up of 13 amino acids. Germline V lookup: CDR1 SGHVS, CDR2 FNYEAQ. CDR3 DNA sequence: TGTGCCAGCAGCTCCGGACAGGGAAAATTTGAAGCCTTC. Translation gives CASSSGQGKFEAF.

The chain carries TRBV6-1 and TRBJ2-5, with D hard to call. In germline, CDR1 is MNHNS, CDR2 SASEGT. CDR3 size: 12 residues. V lost 5 bases and J lost 1, with 5 bases in between. The chain's CDR3 is CASSRFQETQYF. CDR3 DNA sequence: TGTGCCAGCAGTCGGTTCCAAGAGACCCAGTACTTC.

This clonotype was recorded at least ten times. For the CDR3, the DNA is TGTGCCAGTAGCGCTCAAAACACCGGGGAGCTGTTTTTT. It yields the protein CASSAQNTGELFF. The gene calls are TRBV19 and TRBJ2-2; D not certain. This CDR3 comprises 13 residues. The germline V gene encodes CDR1 LNHDA and CDR2 SQIVND (reference sequence). Trimming took 6 bases from V and 2 from J, leaving 7 bases between them.

The J gene is TRBJ2-3, the V gene TRBV20-1; 8 nucleotides match TRBD2. V was clipped by 0 bases and J by 0 bases; unmatched bases: 5. CDR1 and CDR2 (germline): DFQATT, SNEGSKA (reference sequence). This CDR3 region has 16 residues. The CDR3 bases are TGCAGTGCTAGAGATGTCGGGGGGGCTAGCACAGATACGCAGTATTTT. It translates to CSARDVGGASTDTQYF.

This clonotype was seen only a few times. This chain links TRBV30 with TRBJ2-5; a possible D gene is TRBD2 (6 bases). This CDR3 comprises 12 residues. Germline V gene lookup returns CDR1 GTSNPN and CDR2 SVGIG (reference sequence). Trimming took off 3 bases at V and 4 bases at J, with 9 bases between the two ends. The CDR3 loop reads CAWRREVETQYF. In DNA form, the CDR3 reads TGTGCCTGGAGGCGGGAAGTAGAGACCCAGTACTTC.

The chain uses TRBV5-1 and TRBJ1-1; D perhaps matches TRBD1 (6 bases). The CDR3 runs 16 residues. V gave up 4 bases and J gave up 3 bases, with 19 bases separating them. CDR1 SGHRS and CDR2 YFSETQ come from the germline V gene. The CDR3 region is CASSPGAGAVDTEAFF. The CDR3 coding sequence is TGCGCCAGCAGCCCCGGGGCGGGGGCTGTCGACACTGAAGCTTTCTTT.

This clonotype appeared once. CDR3 residues: CASSFSGQGPFGYTF. Written as DNA, the CDR3 is TGTGCCAGCTCATTCTCGGGACAGGGGCCTTTTGGCTACACCTTC. The chain has TRBV18 and TRBJ1-2; 10 nucleotides match TRBD1. Per the germline V gene, CDR1 is KGHSH and CDR2 is LQKENI. With 5 bases clipped from V and 7 bases from J, the junction kept 10 bases outside the gene matches. This CDR3 has 15 amino acids. Full variable domain (remainder filled in from reference TRBV18 and TRBJ1-2): NAGVMQNPRHLVRRRGQEARLRCSPMKGHSHVYWYRQLPEEGLKFMVYLQKENIIDESGMPKERFSAEFPKEGPSILRIQQVVRGDSAAYFCASSFSGQGPFGYTFGSGTRLTVV.

This clonotype was seen more than once but under ten times. This chain joins TRBV7-8 and TRBJ2-2; 7 bases line up with TRBD2. The length of the CDR3 is 18 residues. Germline lookup yields CDR1 SGHVS and CDR2 FQNEAQ. With V trimmed by 0 bases and J by 6 bases, 13 bases remained unmatched. The CDR3 sequence: CASSLARALSREAGELFF. The CDR3 region has the DNA TGTGCCAGCAGCTTAGCCCGGGCGTTGAGCCGGGAGGCCGGGGAGCTGTTTTTT.

This chain uses TRBV19 with TRBJ1-2, with 8 bases lining up with TRBD1. CDR3 size: 15 residues. Trimming took 6 bases from V and 3 from J; bases not matched to a gene: 9. In germline, CDR1 is LNHDA, CDR2 SQIVND (reference sequence). CDR3 coding DNA: TGTGCCAGTAGCCGCGAGGGACAGGCCTACTATGGCTACACCTTC. Encoded protein: CASSREGQAYYGYTF.

The rearrangement links TRBV4-1 to TRBJ2-1; 15 bases agree with TRBD2. The CDR3 runs 20 residues. The germline CDR1 and CDR2 sequences are MGHRA and YSYEKL. The V and J ends lost 1 base and 2 bases, in that order; junction bases with no gene match: 9. The CDR3 DNA reads as TGCGCCAGCAGCCAAGGGGAGCCGGGACTAGCGGGGGGAACCTACAATGAGCAGTTCTTC. The encoded protein is CASSQGEPGLAGGTYNEQFF.

This clonotype was seen a handful of times. The chain employs TRBV2 and TRBJ1-1; D is uncertain. Looked up from germline, CDR1 is SNHLY and CDR2 is FYNNEI. There are 14 residues in the CDR3. V lost 4 bases, J lost 4 bases, and 13 bases lay in between. CDR3 sequence (DNA): TGTGCCAGCAGTGGGGCGGTAGGCGGCACTGAAGCTTTCTTT. This sequence encodes CASSGAVGGTEAFF.

The rearrangement joins TRBV2 to TRBJ1-2; 7 nucleotides align to TRBD1. The CDR3 totals 13 residues. The V gene's germline CDR1 is SNHLY and CDR2 FYNNEI. The junction had 7 bases not matched to a gene; V was cut back by 1 base and J by 11 bases. CDR3 residues: CASSEGDRVPYTF. The CDR3 coding sequence is TGTGCCAGCAGTGAAGGAGACAGGGTGCCATACACCTTC.

This clonotype has just a few counts. The chain combines TRBV5-1 with TRBJ1-1; no firm D call. The length of the CDR3 is 15 residues. Looked up from germline, CDR1 is SGHRS and CDR2 is YFSETQ. Trimming pared 0 bases from V and 0 bases from J, leaving 9 bases between. The CDR3 reads CASSLVNAVNTEAFF. Here the CDR3 DNA reads TGCGCCAGCAGCTTGGTCAATGCGGTGAACACTGAAGCTTTCTTT.

This chain links TRBV13 with TRBJ1-2, with no clear D. This CDR3 contains 12 residues. Germline V gene sequence: CDR1 PRHDT, CDR2 FYEKMQ (reference sequence). Between the trimmed V and J ends, which lost 3 bases and 8 bases, there was a span of 10 bases. CDR3 in amino acids: CASSFLAVGYTF. The CDR3 DNA follows: TGTGCCAGCAGCTTCCTGGCGGTCGGCTACACCTTC. Supplemented by reference TRBV13 and TRBJ1-2, the full variable domain reads AAGVIQSPRHLIKEKRETATLKCYPIPRHDTVYWYQQGPGQDPQFLISFYEKMQSDKGSIPDRFSAQQFSDYHSELNMSSLELGDSALYFCASSFLAVGYTFGSGTRLTVV.

The table lists this clonotype with a few counts. This chain links TRBV29-1 with TRBJ2-7; D may match TRBD1 or TRBD2 (5 bases each). This CDR3 region has 13 residues. Trimming pared 4 bases from V and 2 bases from J, leaving 12 bases between. Germline V gene lookup returns CDR1 SQVTM and CDR2 ANQGSEA. CDR3 sequence (DNA): TGCAGCGTTGCGGGACGGGTGACCTACGAGCAGTACTTC. Its protein is CSVAGRVTYEQYF.

This rearrangement joins TRBV6-5 to TRBJ2-7; 8 nucleotides line up with TRBD2. V was pared by 6 bases and J by 2 bases, with 6 bases of the junction left unmatched. The CDR3 spans 14 residues. Germline-derived CDR1 and CDR2 are MNHEY and SVGAGI. The DNA of the CDR3 is TGTGCCAGCAGGAACCTCGGGGGGGCCTACGAGCAGTACGTC. This gives the protein CASRNLGGAYEQYV.